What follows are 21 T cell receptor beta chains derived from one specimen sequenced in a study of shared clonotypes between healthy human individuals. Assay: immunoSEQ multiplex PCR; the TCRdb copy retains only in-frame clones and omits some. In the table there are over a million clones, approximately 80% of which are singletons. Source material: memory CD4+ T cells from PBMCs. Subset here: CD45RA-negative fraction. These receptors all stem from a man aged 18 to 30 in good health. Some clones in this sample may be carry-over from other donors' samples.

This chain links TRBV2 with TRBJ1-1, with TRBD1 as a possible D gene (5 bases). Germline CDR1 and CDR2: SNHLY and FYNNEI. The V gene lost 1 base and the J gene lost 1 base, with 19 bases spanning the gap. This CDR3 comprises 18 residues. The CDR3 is CASSEGFGSQGPNTEAFF. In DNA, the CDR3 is TGTGCCAGCAGTGAAGGTTTTGGGTCTCAGGGACCGAACACTGAAGCTTTCTTT.

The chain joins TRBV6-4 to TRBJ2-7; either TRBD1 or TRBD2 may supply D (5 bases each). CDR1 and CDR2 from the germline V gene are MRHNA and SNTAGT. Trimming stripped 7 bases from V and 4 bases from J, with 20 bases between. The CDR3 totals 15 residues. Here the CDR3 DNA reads TGTGCCAGCATCGGGACGCCGGTGTGGTGGTACGAGCAGTACTTC. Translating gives CASIGTPVWWYEQYF.

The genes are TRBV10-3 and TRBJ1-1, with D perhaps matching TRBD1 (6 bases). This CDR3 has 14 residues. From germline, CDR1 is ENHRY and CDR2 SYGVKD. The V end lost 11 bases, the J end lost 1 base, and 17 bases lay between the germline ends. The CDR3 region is CASRTEPPNTEAFF. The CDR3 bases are TGTGCCTCCCGGACAGAACCTCCGAACACTGAAGCTTTCTTT.

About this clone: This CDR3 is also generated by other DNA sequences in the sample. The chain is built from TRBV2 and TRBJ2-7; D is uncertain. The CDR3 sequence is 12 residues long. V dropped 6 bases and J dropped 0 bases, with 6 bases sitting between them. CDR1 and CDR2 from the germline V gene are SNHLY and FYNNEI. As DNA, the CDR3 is TGTGCCAGCAGCTGGACCTCCTACGAGCAGTACTTC. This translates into CASSWTSYEQYF.

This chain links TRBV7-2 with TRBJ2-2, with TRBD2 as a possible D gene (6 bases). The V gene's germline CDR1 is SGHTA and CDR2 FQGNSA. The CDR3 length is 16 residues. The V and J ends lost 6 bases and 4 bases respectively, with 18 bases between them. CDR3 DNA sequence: TGTGCCAGCAGATTGATCGGCGGGATGCCCACCGGGGAGCTGTTTTTT. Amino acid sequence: CASRLIGGMPTGELFF.

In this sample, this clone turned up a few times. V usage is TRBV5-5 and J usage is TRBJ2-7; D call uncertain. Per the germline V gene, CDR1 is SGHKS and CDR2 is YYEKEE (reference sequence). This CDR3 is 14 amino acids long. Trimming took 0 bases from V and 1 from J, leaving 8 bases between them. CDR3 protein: CASSLGPSSYEQYF. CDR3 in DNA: TGTGCCAGCAGCTTGGGGCCGTCGTCCTACGAGCAGTACTTC.

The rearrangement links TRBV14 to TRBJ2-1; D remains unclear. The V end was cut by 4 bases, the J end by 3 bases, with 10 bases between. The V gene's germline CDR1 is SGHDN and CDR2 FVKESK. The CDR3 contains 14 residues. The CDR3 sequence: CASSPQTFYNEQFF. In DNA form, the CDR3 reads TGTGCCAGCAGCCCTCAGACATTCTACAATGAGCAGTTCTTC.

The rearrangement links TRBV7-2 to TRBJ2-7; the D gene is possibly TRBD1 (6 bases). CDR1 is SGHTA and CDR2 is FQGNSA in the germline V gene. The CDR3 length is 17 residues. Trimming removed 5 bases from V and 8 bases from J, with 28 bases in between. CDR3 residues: CASSNAGTGTLSSKQYF. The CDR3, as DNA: TGTGCCAGCAGCAACGCCGGAACCGGGACACTTTCTTCGAAGCAGTACTTC. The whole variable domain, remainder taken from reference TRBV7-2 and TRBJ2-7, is GAGVSQSPSNKVTEKGKDVELRCDPISGHTALYWYRQSLGQGLEFLIYFQGNSAPDKSGLPSDRFSAERTGGSVSTLTIQRTQQEDSAVYLCASSNAGTGTLSSKQYFGPGTRLTVT.

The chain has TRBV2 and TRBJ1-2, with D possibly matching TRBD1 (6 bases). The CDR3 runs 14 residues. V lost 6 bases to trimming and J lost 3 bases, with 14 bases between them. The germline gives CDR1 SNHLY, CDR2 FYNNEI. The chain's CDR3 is CASRSRGPDYGYTF. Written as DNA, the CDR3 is TGTGCCAGCAGATCACGGGGGCCGGACTATGGCTACACCTTC.

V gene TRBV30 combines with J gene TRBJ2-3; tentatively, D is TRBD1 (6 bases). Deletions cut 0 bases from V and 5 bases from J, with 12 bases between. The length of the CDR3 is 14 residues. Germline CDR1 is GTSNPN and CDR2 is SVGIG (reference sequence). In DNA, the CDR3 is TGTGCCTGGAGTGTTACAGGGTTTAAAGATACGCAGTATTTT. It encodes CAWSVTGFKDTQYF. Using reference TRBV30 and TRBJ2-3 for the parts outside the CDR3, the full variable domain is SQTIHQWPATLVQPVGSPLSLECTVEGTSNPNLYWYRQAAGRGLQLLFYSVGIGQISSEVPQNLSASRPQDRQFILSSKKLLLSDSGFYLCAWSVTGFKDTQYFGPGTRLTVL.

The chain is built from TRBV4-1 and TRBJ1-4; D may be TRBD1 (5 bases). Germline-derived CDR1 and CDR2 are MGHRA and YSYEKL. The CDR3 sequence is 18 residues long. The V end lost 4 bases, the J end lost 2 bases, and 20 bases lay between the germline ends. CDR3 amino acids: CASSRRAGDRGTNEKLFF. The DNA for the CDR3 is TGCGCCAGCAGCCGGAGAGCCGGGGACCGGGGGACTAATGAAAAACTGTTTTTT.

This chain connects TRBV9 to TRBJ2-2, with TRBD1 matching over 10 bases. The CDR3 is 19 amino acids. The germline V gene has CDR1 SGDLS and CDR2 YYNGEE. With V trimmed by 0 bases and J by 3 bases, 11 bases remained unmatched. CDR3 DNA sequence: TGTGCCAGCAGCGTAGCCCCGACAGGGGGCTTTTGGTACACCGGGGAGCTGTTTTTT. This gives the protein CASSVAPTGGFWYTGELFF.

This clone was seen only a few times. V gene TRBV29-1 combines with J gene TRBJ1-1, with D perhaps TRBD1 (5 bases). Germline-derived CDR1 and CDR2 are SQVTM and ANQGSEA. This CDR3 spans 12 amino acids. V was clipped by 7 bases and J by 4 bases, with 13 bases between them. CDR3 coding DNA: TGCAGCGCCGAACAGGAGACCACTGAAGCTTTCTTT. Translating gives CSAEQETTEAFF.

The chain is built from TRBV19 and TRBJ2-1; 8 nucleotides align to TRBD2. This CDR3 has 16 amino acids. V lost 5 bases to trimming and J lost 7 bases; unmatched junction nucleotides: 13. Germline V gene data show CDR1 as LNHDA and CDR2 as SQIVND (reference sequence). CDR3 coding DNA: TGTGCCAGTAGTCCGTTGCGGGAGGCTTCAGGGAATGAGCAGTTCTTC. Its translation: CASSPLREASGNEQFF.

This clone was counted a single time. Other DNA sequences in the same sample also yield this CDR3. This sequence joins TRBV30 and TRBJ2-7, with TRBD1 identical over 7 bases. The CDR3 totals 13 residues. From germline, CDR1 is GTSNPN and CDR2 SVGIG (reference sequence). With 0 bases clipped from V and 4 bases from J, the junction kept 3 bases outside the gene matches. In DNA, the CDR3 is TGTGCCTGGAGTGTGAACAGGGGTTACGAGCAGTACTTC. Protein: CAWSVNRGYEQYF.

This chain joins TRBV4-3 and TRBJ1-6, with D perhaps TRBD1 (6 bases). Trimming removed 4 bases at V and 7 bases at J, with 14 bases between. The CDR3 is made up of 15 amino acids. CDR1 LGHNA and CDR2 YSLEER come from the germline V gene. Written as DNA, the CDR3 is TGCGCCAGCAGCCTCACGACAGGAGGCAATTCACCCCTCCACTTT. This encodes CASSLTTGGNSPLHF.

CDR3 loop: CASSPLAGGSEQYF. CDR3 nucleotides: TGTGCCAGCTCACCACTAGCGGGAGGTTCCGAGCAGTACTTC. The V call is TRBV18, the J call TRBJ2-7; 10 bases align to TRBD2. From germline, CDR1 is KGHSH and CDR2 LQKENI. Trimming removed 1 base from V and 6 bases from J; junction bases left unmatched: 3. This CDR3 region has 14 residues.

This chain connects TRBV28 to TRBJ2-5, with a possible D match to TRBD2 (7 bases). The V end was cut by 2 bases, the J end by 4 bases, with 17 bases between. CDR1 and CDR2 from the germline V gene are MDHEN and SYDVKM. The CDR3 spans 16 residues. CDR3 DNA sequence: TGTGCCAGCAGTTTACCGCACCGGGGGGCAGTAGAGACCCAGTACTTC. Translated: CASSLPHRGAVETQYF.

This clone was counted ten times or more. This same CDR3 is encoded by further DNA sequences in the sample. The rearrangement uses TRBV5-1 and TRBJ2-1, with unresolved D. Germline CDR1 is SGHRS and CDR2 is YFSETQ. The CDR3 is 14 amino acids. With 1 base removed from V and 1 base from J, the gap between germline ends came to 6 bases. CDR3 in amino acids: CASSLRVSYNEQFF. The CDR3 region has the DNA TGCGCCAGCAGCTTGCGGGTGTCCTACAATGAGCAGTTCTTC.

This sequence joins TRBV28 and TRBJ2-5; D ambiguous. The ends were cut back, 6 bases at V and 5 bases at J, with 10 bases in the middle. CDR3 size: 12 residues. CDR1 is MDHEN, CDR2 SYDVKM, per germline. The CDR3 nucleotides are TGTGCCAGCAGCCGCCTGGGGGAGACCCAGTACTTC. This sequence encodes CASSRLGETQYF.

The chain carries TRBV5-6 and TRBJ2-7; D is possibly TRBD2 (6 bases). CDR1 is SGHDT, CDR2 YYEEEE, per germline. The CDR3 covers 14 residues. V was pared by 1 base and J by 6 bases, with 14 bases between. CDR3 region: CASSLMAGTREQYF. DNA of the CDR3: TGTGCCAGCAGCTTGATGGCGGGAACGCGCGAGCAGTACTTC. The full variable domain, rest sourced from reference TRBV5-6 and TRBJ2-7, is DAGVTQSPTHLIKTRGQQVTLRCSPKSGHDTVSWYQQALGQGPQFIFQYYEEEERQRGNFPDRFSGHQFPNYSSELNVNALLLGDSALYLCASSLMAGTREQYFGPGTRLTVT.